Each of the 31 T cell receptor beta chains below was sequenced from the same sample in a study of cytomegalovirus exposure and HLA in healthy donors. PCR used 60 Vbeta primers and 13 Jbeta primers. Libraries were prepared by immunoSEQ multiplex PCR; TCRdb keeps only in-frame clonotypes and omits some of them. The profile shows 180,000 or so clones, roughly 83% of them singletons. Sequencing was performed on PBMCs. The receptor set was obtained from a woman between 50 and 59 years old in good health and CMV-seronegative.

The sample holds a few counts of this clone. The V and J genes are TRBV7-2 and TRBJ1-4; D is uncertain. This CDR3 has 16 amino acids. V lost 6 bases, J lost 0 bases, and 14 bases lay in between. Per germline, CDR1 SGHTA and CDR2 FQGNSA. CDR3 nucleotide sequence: TGTGCCAGCAGTTCAAGGCGGGGAGCAACTAATGAAAAACTGTTTTTT. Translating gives CASSSRRGATNEKLFF.

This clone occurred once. CDR3 region: CASSSRDRANYGYTF. DNA for the CDR3: TGTGCCAGCAGCTCCAGAGACAGGGCTAACTATGGCTACACCTTC. The J gene is TRBJ1-2, the V gene TRBV7-2; 7 nucleotides match TRBD1. The CDR3 spans 15 residues. Germline V CDR1 and CDR2: SGHTA, FQGNSA. V lost 4 bases, J lost 0 bases, and 5 bases stayed unmatched.

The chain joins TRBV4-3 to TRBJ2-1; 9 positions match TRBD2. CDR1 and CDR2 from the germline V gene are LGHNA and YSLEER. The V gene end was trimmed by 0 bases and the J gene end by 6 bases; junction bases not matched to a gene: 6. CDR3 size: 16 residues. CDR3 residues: CASSQDPASGTNEQFF. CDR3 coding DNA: TGCGCCAGCAGCCAAGACCCCGCTAGCGGGACCAATGAGCAGTTCTTC.

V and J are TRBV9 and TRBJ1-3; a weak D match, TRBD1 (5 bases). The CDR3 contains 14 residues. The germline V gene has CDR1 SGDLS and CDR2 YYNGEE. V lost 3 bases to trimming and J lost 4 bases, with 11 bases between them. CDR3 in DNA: TGTGCCAGCAGCGCTCCCGGGGGGGGAAACACCATATATTTT. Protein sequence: CASSAPGGGNTIYF.

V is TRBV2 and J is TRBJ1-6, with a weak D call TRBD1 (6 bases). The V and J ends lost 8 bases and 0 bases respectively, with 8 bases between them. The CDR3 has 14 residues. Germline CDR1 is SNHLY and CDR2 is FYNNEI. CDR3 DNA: TGTGCCAGCCAGGGGAGCTCCTATAATTCACCCCTCCACTTT. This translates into CASQGSSYNSPLHF.

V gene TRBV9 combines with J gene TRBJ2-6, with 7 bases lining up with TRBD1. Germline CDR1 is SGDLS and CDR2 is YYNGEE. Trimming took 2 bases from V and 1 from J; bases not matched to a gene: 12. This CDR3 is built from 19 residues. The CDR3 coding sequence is TGTGCCAGCAGCGTTAGCACGTGGGGACAGTCTTCTGGGGCCAACGTCCTGACTTTC. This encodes CASSVSTWGQSSGANVLTF.

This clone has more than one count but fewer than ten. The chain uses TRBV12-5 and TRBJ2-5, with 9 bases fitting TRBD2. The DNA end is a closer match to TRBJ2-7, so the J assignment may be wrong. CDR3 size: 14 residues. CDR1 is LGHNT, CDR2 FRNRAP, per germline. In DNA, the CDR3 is TGTGCTAGTGGTACGATAGCGGGAGTCTACGAGCAGTACTTC. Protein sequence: CASGTIAGVYEQYF.

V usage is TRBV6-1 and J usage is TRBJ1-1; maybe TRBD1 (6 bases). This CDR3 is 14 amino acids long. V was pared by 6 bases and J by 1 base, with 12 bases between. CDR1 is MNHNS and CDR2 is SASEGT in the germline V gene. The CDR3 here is CASRQDRSNTEAFF. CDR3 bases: TGTGCCAGCAGACAGGACAGATCGAACACTGAAGCTTTCTTT.

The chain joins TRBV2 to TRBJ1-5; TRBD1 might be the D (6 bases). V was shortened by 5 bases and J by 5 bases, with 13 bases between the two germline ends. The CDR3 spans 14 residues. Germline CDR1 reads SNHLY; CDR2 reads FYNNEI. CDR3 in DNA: TGTGCCAGCAGTTACAGGGTCACAGATCAGCCCCAGCATTTT. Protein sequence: CASSYRVTDQPQHF. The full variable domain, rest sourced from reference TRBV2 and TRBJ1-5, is EPEVTQTPSHQVTQMGQEVILRCVPISNHLYFYWYRQILGQKVEFLVSFYNNEISEKSEIFDDQFSVERPDGSNFTLKIRSTKLEDSAMYFCASSYRVTDQPQHFGDGTRLSIL.

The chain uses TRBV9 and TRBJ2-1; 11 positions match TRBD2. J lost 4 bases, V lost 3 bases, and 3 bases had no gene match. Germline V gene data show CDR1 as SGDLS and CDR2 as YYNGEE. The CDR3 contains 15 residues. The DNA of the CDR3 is TGTGCCAGCAGCGATTTAGCGGGGGGGTACAATGAGCAGTTCTTC. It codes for CASSDLAGGYNEQFF.

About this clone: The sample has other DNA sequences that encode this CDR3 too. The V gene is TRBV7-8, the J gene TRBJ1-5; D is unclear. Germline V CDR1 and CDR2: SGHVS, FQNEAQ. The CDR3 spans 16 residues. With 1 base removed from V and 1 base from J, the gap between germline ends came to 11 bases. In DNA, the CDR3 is TGTGCCAGCAGCTTAGGAGCTGGTCGGAGCAATCAGCCCCAGCATTTT. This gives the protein CASSLGAGRSNQPQHF.

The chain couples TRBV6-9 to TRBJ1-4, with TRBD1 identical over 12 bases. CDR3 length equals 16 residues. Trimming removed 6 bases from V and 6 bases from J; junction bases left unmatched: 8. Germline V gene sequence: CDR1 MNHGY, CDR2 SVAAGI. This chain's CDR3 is CASRGTGGAEDEKLFF. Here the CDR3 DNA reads TGTGCCAGCAGAGGGACAGGGGGCGCCGAGGATGAAAAACTGTTTTTT.

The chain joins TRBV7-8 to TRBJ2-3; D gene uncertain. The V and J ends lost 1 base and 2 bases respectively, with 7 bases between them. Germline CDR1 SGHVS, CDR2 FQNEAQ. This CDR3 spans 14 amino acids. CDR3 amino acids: CASSLVADTDTQYF. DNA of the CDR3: TGTGCCAGCAGCTTAGTAGCCGACACAGATACGCAGTATTTT.

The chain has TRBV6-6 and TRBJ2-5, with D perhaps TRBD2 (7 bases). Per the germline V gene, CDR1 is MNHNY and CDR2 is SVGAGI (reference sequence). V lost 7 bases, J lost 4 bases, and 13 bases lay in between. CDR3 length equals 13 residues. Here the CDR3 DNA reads TGTGCCAGCAATTCCGGGGGGCGAGAGACCCAGTACTTC. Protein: CASNSGGRETQYF.

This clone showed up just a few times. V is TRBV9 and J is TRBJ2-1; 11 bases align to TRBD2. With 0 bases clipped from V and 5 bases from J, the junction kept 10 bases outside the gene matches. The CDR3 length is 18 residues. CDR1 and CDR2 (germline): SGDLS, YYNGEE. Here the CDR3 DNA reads TGTGCCAGCAGCGTAGCGAATAGCGGGAGGGTCGGCCACAATGAGCAGTTCTTC. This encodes CASSVANSGRVGHNEQFF.

The chain's CDR3 is CASIQTRLKQFF. The CDR3 coding sequence is TGTGCCAGCATCCAGACTAGATTAAAGCAGTTCTTC. The chain couples TRBV21-1 to TRBJ2-1; TRBD2 is the table's D call and was not checked against the DNA. TRBV21-1 is termed a pseudogene. The CDR3 has 12 amino acids.

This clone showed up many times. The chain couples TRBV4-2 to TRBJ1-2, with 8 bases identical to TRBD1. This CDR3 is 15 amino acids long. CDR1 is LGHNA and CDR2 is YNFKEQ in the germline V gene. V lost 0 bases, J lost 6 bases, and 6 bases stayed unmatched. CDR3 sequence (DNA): TGTGCCAGCAGCCAAGATCGAGACAGGGGAAATGGCTACACCTTC. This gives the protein CASSQDRDRGNGYTF.

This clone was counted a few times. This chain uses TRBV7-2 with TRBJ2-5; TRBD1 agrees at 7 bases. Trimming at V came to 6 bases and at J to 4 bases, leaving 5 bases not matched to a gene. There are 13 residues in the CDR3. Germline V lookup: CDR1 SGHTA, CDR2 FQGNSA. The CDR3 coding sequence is TGTGCCAGCAGACTCGCAGGGGGAGAGACCCAGTACTTC. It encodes CASRLAGGETQYF.

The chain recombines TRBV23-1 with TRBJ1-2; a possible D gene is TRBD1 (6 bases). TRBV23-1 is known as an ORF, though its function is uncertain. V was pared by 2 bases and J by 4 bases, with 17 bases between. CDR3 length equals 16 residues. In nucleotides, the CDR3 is TGCGCCAGCAGTCAAGTCTATCCCGGGACATCCTATGGCTACACCTTC. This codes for CASSQVYPGTSYGYTF.

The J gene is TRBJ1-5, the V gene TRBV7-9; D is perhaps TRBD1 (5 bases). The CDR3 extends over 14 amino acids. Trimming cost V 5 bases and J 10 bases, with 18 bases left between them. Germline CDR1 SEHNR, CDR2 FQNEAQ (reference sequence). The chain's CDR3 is CASSLDSGGDPQHF. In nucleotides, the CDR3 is TGTGCCAGCAGCCTAGACAGCGGGGGTGATCCCCAGCATTTT.

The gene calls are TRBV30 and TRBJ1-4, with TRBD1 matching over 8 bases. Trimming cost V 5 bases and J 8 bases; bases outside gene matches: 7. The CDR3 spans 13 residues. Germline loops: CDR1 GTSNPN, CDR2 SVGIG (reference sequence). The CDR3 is CAWRQGRWEKLFF. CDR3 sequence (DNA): TGTGCCTGGCGACAGGGGAGGTGGGAAAAACTGTTTTTT. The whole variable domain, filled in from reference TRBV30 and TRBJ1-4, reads SQTIHQWPATLVQPVGSPLSLECTVEGTSNPNLYWYRQAAGRGLQLLFYSVGIGQISSEVPQNLSASRPQDRQFILSSKKLLLSDSGFYLCAWRQGRWEKLFFGSGTQLSVL.

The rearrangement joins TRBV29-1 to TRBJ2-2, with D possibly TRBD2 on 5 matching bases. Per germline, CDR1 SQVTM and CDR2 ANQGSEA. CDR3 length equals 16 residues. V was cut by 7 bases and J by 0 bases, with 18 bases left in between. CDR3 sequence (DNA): TGCAGCGCCAGCGGCACAGAAACCACGAACACCGGGGAGCTGTTTTTT. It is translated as CSASGTETTNTGELFF.

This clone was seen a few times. Here the CDR3 reads CASIGRGYGYTF. CDR3 DNA sequence: TGTGCCAGTATTGGTAGGGGATATGGCTACACCTTC. J is TRBJ1-2 and V is TRBV19; D might be TRBD1 (5 bases). The CDR3 is 12 residues long. V lost 7 bases to trimming and J lost 5 bases, with 11 bases between them. Per the germline V gene, CDR1 is LNHDA and CDR2 is SQIVND (reference sequence). The whole variable domain, filled in from reference TRBV19 and TRBJ1-2, reads DGGITQSPKYLFRKEGQNVTLSCEQNLNHDAMYWYRQDPGQGLRLIYYSQIVNDFQKGDIAEGYSVSREKKESFPLTVTSAQKNPTAFYLCASIGRGYGYTFGSGTRLTVV.

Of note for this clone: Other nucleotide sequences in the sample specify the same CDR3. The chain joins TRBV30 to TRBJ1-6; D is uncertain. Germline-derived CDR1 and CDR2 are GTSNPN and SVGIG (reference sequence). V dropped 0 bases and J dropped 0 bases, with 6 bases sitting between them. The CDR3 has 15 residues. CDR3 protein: CAWSVGSSYNSPLHF. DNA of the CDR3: TGTGCCTGGAGTGTGGGCAGCTCCTATAATTCACCCCTCCACTTT.

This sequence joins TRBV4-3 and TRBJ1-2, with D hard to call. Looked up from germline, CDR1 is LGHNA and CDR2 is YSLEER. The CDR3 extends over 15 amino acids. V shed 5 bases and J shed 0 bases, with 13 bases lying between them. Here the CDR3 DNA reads TGCGCCAGCAGCAGAACCCGGGGAGCTAACTATGGCTACACCTTC. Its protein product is CASSRTRGANYGYTF.

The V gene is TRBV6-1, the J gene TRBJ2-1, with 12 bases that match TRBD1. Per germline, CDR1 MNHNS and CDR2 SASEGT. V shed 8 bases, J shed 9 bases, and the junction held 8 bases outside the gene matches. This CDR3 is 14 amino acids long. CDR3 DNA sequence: TGTGCCAGCTCCCGGGGACAGGGGGCAGGTGAGCAGTTCTTC. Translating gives CASSRGQGAGEQFF.

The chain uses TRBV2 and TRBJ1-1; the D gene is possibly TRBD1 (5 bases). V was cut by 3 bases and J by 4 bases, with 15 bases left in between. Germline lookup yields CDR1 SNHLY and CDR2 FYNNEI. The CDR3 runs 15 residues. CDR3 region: CASSDQGRGRTEAFF. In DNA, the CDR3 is TGTGCCAGCAGTGATCAGGGTCGTGGTCGCACTGAAGCTTTCTTT.

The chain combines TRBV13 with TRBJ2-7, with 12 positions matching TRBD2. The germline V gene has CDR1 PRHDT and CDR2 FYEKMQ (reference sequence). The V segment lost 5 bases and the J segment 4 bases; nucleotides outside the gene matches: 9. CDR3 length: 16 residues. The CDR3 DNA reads TGTGCCAGCAGCCAAAGGGGGACTAGCGGGTATTACGAGCAGTACTTC. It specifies CASSQRGTSGYYEQYF.

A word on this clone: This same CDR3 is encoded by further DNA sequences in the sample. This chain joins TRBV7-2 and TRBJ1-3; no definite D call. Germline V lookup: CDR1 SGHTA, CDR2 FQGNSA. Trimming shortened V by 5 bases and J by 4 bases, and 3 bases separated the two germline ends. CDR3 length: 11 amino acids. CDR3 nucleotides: TGTGCCAGCAGCCTGGGAAACACCATATATTTT. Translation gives CASSLGNTIYF.

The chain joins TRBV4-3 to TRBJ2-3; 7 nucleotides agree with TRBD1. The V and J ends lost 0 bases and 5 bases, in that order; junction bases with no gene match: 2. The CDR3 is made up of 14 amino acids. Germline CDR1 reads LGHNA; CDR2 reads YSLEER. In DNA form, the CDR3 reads TGCGCCAGCAGCCAAGAGAGGGGGCGAGATACGCAGTATTTT. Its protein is CASSQERGRDTQYF.

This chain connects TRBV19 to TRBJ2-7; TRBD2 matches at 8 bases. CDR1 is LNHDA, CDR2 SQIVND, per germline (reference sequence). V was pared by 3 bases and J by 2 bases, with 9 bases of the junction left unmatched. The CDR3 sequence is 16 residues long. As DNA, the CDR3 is TGTGCCAGTAGTATTGGCCCCAGCGGGGGACCCTACGAGCAGTACTTC. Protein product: CASSIGPSGGPYEQYF.